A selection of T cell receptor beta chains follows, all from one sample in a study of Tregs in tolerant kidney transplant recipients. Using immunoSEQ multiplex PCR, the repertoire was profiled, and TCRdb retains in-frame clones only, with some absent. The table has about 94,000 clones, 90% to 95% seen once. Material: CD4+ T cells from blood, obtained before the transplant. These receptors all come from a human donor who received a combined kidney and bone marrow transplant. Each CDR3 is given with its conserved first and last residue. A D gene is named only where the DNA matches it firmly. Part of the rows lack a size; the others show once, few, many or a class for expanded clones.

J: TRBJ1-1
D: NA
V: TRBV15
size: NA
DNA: TGTGCCACCAGCACGAACGGGGGATACACTGAAGCTTTCTTT
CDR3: CATSTNGGYTEAFF

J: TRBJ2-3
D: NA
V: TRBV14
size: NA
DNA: TGTGCCAGCAGCCAAGTTACGGGAGTGGGTGATACGCAGTATTTT
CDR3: CASSQVTGVGDTQYF

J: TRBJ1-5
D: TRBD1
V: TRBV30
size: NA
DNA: TGTGCCTGGAACAGGGGGCGCGATTTCTATAGCAATCAGCCCCAGCATTTT
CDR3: CAWNRGRDFYSNQPQHF

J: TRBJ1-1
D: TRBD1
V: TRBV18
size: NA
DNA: TGTGCCAGCTCACAGGGACAGGGGCCCTTCGCGGAAGCTTTCTTT
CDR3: CASSQGQGPFAEAFF

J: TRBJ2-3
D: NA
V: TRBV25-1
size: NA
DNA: TGTGCCAGCAGCCCCATTGCGGCGGGGCCAGATACGCAGTATTTT
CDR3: CASSPIAAGPDTQYF

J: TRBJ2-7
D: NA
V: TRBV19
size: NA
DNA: TGTGCCAGCACGACCGGAACAGGCTCCTACGAGCAGTACTTC
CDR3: CASTTGTGSYEQYF

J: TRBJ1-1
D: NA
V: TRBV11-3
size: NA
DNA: TGTGCCAGCAGCATCCGACAGCGCTGGAACACTGAAGCTTTCTTT
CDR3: CASSIRQRWNTEAFF

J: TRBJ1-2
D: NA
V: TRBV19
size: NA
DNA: TGTGCCAGTAGTAGGAAAGACAGTCTCTATGGCTACACCTTC
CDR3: CASSRKDSLYGYTF

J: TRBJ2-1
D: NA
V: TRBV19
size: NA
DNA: TGTGCCAGTAGTATTGGCGATAGCCCGTTCTTC
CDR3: CASSIGDSPFF

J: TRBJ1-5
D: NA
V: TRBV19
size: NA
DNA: TGTGCCAGTAAGGGGCTAGCGGGAAATCAGCCCCAGCATTTT
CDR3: CASKGLAGNQPQHF

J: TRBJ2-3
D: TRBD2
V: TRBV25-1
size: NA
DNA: TGTGCCAGCAGCCAGGCGGGGGGTTTAGGTGGTACGCAGTATTTT
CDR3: CASSQAGGLGGTQYF

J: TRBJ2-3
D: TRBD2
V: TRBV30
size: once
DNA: TGTGCCTGGAGTGGGGGTCGGGAGGGCGGGGCAGATACGCAGTATTTT
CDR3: CAWSGGREGGADTQYF

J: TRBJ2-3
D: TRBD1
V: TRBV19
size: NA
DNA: TGTGCCAGTAGTGGGGGGACAGGGGGCTTGGACACAGATACGCAGTATTTT
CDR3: CASSGGTGGLDTDTQYF

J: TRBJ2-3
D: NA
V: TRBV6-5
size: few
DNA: TGTGCCAGCATTGGGCCAAACACAGATACGCAGTATTTT
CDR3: CASIGPNTDTQYF

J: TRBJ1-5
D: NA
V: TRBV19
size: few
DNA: TGTGCCAGTAGGAACAGGGTGCGTCAGCCCCAGCATTTT
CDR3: CASRNRVRQPQHF

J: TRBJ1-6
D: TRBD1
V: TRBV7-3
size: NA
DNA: TGTGCCAGCAGCTTAACTGGGACAGATAATTCCCCCCTCCACTTT
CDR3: CASSLTGTDNSPLHF

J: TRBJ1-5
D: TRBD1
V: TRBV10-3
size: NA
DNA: TGTGCCATCAGTGAGAGAGGACAGGGAGGAAATCAGCCCCAGCATTTT
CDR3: CAISERGQGGNQPQHF

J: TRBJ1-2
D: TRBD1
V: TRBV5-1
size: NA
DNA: TGCGCCAGCAGCTGGGACAGGACGGGAGGCTACACCTTC
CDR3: CASSWDRTGGYTF

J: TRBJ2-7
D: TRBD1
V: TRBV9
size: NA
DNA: TGTGCCAGCAGCGTGTTGGGACAGGGTTTTTACGAGCAGTACTTC
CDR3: CASSVLGQGFYEQYF

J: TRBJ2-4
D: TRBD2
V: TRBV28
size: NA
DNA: TGTGCCAGCAGTTTGGGGGGGGTAGCCAAAAACATTCAGTACTTC
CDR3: CASSLGGVAKNIQYF

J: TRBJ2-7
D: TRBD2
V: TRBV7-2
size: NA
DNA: TGTGCCAGCAGCCGACCACAGGGACTAGCGGGAAGATATTACGAGCAGTACTTC
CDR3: CASSRPQGLAGRYYEQYF

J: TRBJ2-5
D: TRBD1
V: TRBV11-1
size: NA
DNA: TGTGCCAGCAGTCAACCGGGACAGGGAATCGAGACCCAGTACTTC
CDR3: CASSQPGQGIETQYF

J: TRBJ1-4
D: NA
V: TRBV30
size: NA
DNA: TGTGCCTGGAGAAATTCCAGGAAGAATGAAAAACTGTTTTTT
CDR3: CAWRNSRKNEKLFF

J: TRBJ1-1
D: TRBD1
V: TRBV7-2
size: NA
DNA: TGTGCCAGCAGCTTAGGGGGACAGGTTTTGAACACTGAAGCTTTCTTT
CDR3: CASSLGGQVLNTEAFF

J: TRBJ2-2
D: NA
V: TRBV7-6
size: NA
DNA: TGTGCCAGCAGCTTGCGGACAGCCGCGGGGGCCCGCATAACTGGCGGGGAGCTGTTTTTT
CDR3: CASSLRTAAGARITGGELFF

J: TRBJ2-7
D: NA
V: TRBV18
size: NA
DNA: TGTGCCAGCTCACCTGCAGGCCACTACGAGCAGTACTTC
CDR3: CASSPAGHYEQYF

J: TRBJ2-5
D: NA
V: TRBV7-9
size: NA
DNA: TGTGCCAGCAGCTCAAACAGGGTCGAGGAGACCCAGTACTTC
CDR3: CASSSNRVEETQYF

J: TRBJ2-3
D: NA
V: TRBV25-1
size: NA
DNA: TGTGCCAGCAGTGATTCATTCCGGGGGAGCACAGATACGCAGTATTTT
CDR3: CASSDSFRGSTDTQYF

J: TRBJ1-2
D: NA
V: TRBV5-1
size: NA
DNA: TGCGCCAGCAGCCTGACGGGCTATGGCTACACCTTC
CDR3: CASSLTGYGYTF

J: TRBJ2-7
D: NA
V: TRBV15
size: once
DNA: TGTGCCACCAGGGTAGGAGCAGCCCAGCAGTACTTC
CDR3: CATRVGAAQQYF

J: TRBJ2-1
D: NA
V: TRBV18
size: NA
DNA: TGTGCCAGCTCCCTTTACGGGAGCTCCTACAATGAGCAGTTCTTC
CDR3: CASSLYGSSYNEQFF

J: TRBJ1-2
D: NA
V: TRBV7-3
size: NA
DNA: TGTGCCAGCAGCTTCGCGACAGGAGATGGCTACACCTTC
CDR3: CASSFATGDGYTF

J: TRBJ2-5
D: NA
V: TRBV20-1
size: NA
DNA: TGCACCGCGCAACACCAAGAGACCCAGTACTTC
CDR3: CTAQHQETQYF

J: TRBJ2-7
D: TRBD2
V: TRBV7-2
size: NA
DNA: TGTGCCAGCAGCTCGCAACTAGCGGGAGGATACGAGCAGTACTTC
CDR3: CASSSQLAGGYEQYF

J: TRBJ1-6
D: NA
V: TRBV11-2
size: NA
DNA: TGTGCCAGCGTCAGGGAGGGCTCACCCCTCCACTTT
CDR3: CASVREGSPLHF

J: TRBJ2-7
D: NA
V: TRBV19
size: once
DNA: TGTGCGATCCTCCGCGCCCACGAGCAGTACTTC
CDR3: CAILRAHEQYF

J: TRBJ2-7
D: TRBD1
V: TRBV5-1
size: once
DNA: TGCGCCAGCAGCTCCTACAGGGGGTACGAGCAGTACTTC
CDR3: CASSSYRGYEQYF

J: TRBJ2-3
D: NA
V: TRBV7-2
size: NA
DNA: TGTGCCAGCAGCTTGGTCGCGTCCCTTGGGGACACCACAGATACGCAGTATTTT
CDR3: CASSLVASLGDTTDTQYF

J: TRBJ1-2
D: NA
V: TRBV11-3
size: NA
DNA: TGTGCCAGCAGCTTGGCCTTGTCATATGGCTACACCTTC
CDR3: CASSLALSYGYTF

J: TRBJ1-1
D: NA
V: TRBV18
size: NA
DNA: TGTGCCAGCTCACCACGTCCCGACACTGAAGCTTTCTTT
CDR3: CASSPRPDTEAFF

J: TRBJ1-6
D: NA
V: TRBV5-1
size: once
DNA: TGCGCCACCCCGAAACCCCGGGGGCCCCTCCACTTT
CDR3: CATPKPRGPLHF

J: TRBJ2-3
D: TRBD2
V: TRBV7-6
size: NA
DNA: TGTGCCAGCAGCTTAGTCCCGTCTAGCGGGAGGGCCGGTACAGATACGCAGTATTTT
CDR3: CASSLVPSSGRAGTDTQYF

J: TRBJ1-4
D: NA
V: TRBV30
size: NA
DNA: TGTGCCCAGGGGCAGGGTACGATTGTAGGCACTAATGAAAAACTGTTTTTT
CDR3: CAQGQGTIVGTNEKLFF

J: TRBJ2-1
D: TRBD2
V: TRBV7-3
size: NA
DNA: TGTGCCAGCAGCTTATCCGGCGGGAGGGAAGTCAATGAGCAGTTCTTC
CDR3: CASSLSGGREVNEQFF

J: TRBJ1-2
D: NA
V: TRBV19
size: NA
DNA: TGTGCCAGTAGCGAGGTCAGGGCGGCTGGCTACACCTTC
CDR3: CASSEVRAAGYTF

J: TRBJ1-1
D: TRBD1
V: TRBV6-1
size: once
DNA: TGTGCCAGCAGTATCAGGGGGCAGGGCACTGAAGCTTTCTTT
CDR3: CASSIRGQGTEAFF

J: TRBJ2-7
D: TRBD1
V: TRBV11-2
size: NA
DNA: TGTGCCAGCAGCCCGAGGACAGGAATCCCCTACGAGCAGTACTTC
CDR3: CASSPRTGIPYEQYF

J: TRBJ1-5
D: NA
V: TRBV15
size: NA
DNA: TGTGCCACCAGCAGAGAATCGGAGCAAGTCAAGCCCCAGCATTTT
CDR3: CATSRESEQVKPQHF

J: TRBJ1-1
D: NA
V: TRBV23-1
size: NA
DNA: TGCGCCAGCAGTCAATTAAGGGGTGGCACTGAAGCTTTCTTT
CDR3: CASSQLRGGTEAFF